Included here is one T cell receptor (beta chain) sequence, with context. This sample is drawn from a study of sequential checkpoint blockade in melanoma. This CDR3 contains 13 residues. V lost 3 bases and J lost 5, with 10 bases in between. CDR1 MDHEN and CDR2 SYDVKM come from the germline V gene. The repertoire was sequenced with immunoSEQ multiplex PCR; TCRdb's copy has only in-frame clones and lacks some. Of tens of thousands of clones listed, approximately 84% were seen once; the top ten hold 4.5% to 7%. The treatment is: randomized to nivolumab then ipilimumab (arm A) or the reverse (arm B). The specimen comprised CD8+ T cells sorted from blood (inferred from file names), sampled from a patient given nivolumab and ipilimumab in sequence. This sequence joins TRBV28 and TRBJ2-5, with D perhaps matching TRBD2 (5 bases). The source is a human donor with melanoma. The CDR3 region is CASSFRGSETQYF. CDR3 in DNA: TGTGCCAGCAGTTTTCGGGGATCGGAGACCCAGTACTTC.